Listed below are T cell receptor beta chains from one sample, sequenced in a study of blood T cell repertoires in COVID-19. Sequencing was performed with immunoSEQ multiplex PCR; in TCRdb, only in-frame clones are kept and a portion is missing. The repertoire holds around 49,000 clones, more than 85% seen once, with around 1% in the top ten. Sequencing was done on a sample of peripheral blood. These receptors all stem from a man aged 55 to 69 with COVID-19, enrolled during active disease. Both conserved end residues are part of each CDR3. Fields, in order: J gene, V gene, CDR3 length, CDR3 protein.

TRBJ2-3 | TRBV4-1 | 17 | CASSQDITSGTTDTQYF
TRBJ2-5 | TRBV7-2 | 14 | CASSLAGSGETQYF
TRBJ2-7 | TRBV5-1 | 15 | CASSLEGQGSTEQYF
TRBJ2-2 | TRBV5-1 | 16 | CASSRGTGTNTGELFF
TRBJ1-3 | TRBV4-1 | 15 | CASSQDDRSGNTIYF
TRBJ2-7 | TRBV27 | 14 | CASSLSPPAYEQYF
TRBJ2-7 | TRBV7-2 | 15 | CASSPFGRVGNEQYF
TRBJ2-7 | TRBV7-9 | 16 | CASSLGGGSPKYEQYF
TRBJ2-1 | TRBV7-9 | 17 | CASSSGLAGGRLNEQFF
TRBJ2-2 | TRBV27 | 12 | CASSFRGGELFF
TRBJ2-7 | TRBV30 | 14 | CAWSRTPSSYEQYF
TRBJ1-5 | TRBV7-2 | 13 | CASSPTKLQPQHF